This T cell receptor (beta chain) is from a study of T cell responses to AZD1222 COVID-19 vaccine. Trimming cost V 4 bases and J 2 bases; bases outside gene matches: 10. The CDR3 runs to 16 residues. Germline V gives CDR1 LGHNA, CDR2 YSLEER. Clones were sequenced by immunoSEQ multiplex PCR, and TCRdb holds only the in-frame ones, with some missing. The table lists 100,000 to 140,000 clones, about 89% of them singletons. The source of this sequence is an adult who received the AZD1222 COVID-19 vaccine. The specimen comprised peripheral blood, sampled 28 days after the second AZD1222 dose. This chain links TRBV4-3 with TRBJ2-7; 8 positions agree with TRBD1. The CDR3 DNA follows: TGCGCCAGCAGCCCCATTGGCCGGACAGGGACCTACGAGCAGTACTTC. It specifies CASSPIGRTGTYEQYF.